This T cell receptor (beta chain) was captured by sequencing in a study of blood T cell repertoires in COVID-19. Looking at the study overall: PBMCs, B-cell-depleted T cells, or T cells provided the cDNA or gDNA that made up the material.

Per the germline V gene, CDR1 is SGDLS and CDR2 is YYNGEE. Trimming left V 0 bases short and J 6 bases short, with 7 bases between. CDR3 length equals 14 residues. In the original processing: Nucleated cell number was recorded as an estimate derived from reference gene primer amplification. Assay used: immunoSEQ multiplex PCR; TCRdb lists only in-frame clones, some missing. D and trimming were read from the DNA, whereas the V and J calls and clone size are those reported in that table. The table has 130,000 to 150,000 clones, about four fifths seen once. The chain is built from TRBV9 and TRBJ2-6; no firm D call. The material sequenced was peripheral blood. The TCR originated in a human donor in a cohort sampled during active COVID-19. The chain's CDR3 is CASSVAGSANVLTF. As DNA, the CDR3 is TGTGCCAGCAGCGTAGCCGGGTCGGCCAACGTCCTGACTTTC.